The 20 T cell receptor beta chains given below trace back to one sample, sequenced in a study of T-cell memory formation after mild COVID-19. TCRdb ran MiXCR on the 5' RACE reads and lists one entry per CDR3 protein. This table has approximately 400,000 distinct CDR3 sequences, over 15% appearing once. The sample was PBMCs or a T cell subset sorted from them (not recorded which). The source of these receptors is a man aged 18-30 years who had mild COVID-19 (a few samples of this study predate the infection). Cell type and time point are not known.

The V gene is TRBV5-5, the J gene TRBJ2-3, with D possibly being TRBD1 (6 bases). The CDR3 covers 17 residues. V was clipped by 2 bases and J by 9 bases, with 25 bases between them. Germline V gene lookup returns CDR1 SGHKS and CDR2 YYEKEE (reference sequence). CDR3 loop: CASSLRAGVGTRRTQYF. The CDR3 DNA sequence: TGTGCCAGCAGCTTACGAGCAGGGGTCGGGACGAGGAGGACGCAGTATTTT.

The chain employs TRBV30 and TRBJ2-5, with TRBD1 matching 9 bases. Germline CDR1 GTSNPN, CDR2 SVGIG (reference sequence). The CDR3 runs to 16 residues. V was pared by 4 bases and J by 7 bases, with 16 bases of the junction left unmatched. CDR3 nucleotides: TGTGCCTGGATAAAGAGGGAGACAGGGGGTCTGCGGACCCAGTACTTC. Its protein is CAWIKRETGGLRTQYF.

The chain links TRBV6-5 to TRBJ2-7; D gene ambiguous. The V end lost 6 bases, the J end lost 3 bases, and 15 bases lay between the germline ends. The CDR3 covers 14 residues. Germline V gives CDR1 MNHEY, CDR2 SVGAGI. CDR3 coding DNA: TGTGCCAGCAGCCCCCGGAAAGTCTACTACGAGCAGTACTTC. It is translated as CASSPRKVYYEQYF.

This clonotype was found a few times. The DNA for the CDR3 is TGTGCCAGCAGTCCTGGGACAGGGAACCGGGAGACCCAGTACTTC. This codes for CASSPGTGNRETQYF. The genes are TRBV6-2 or TRBV6-3 and TRBJ2-5; 9 nucleotides line up with TRBD1. The germline CDR1 and CDR2 sequences are MNHEY and SVGEGT. V trimming: 5 bases; J trimming: 5 bases; junction bases outside the gene matches: 9. The CDR3 loop spans 15 amino acids.

This clonotype was recorded a few times. This rearrangement joins TRBV24-1 to TRBJ2-3; TRBD1 might be the D (7 bases). Germline-derived CDR1 and CDR2 are KGHDR and SFDVKD. The CDR3 runs 18 residues. Trimming took 0 bases from V and 0 from J, leaving 15 bases between them. The CDR3 region has the DNA TGTGCCACCAGTGATTTGGGACAGGTGGGGACTAGCACAGATACGCAGTATTTT. Translated: CATSDLGQVGTSTDTQYF.

This clonotype was detected many times. The chain combines TRBV12-3 or TRBV12-4 with TRBJ2-4; 12 bases agree with TRBD2. J lost 3 bases, V lost 6 bases, and 6 bases had no gene match. CDR3 length: 16 residues. CDR3 residues: CASSITSGGYKNIQYF. The CDR3 region has the DNA TGTGCCAGCAGCATAACTAGCGGGGGGTACAAAAACATTCAGTACTTC.

This clonotype was seen repeatedly, ten times or more. This sequence joins TRBV12-3 or TRBV12-4 and TRBJ1-1; no definite D call. The CDR3 is made up of 12 amino acids. Trimming removed 8 bases at V and 0 bases at J, with 7 bases between. The CDR3 reads CASCRLNTEAFF. CDR3 in DNA: TGTGCCAGCTGCCGGTTGAACACTGAAGCTTTCTTT.

This clonotype came up a few times. The chain joins TRBV7-9 to TRBJ2-7; D gene uncertain. V lost 2 bases and J lost 4, with 6 bases in between. Germline CDR1 reads SEHNR; CDR2 reads FQNEAQ (reference sequence). The CDR3 runs 12 residues. CDR3 sequence: CASSLSRYEQYF. Here the CDR3 DNA reads TGTGCCAGCAGCTTAAGTCGGTACGAGCAGTACTTC.

This chain connects TRBV5-1 to TRBJ1-1, with 10 bases aligning to TRBD1. Looked up from germline, CDR1 is SGHRS and CDR2 is YFSETQ. CDR3 size: 17 residues. Trimming removed 0 bases from V and 5 bases from J; junction bases left unmatched: 10. The CDR3 sequence is CASSLVGTGEEKTEAFF. CDR3 DNA sequence: TGCGCCAGCAGCTTGGTTGGGACAGGGGAGGAAAAAACTGAAGCTTTCTTT.

This rearrangement joins TRBV5-5 to TRBJ2-1; possible D gene TRBD1, 6 bases. Germline V CDR1 and CDR2: SGHKS, YYEKEE (reference sequence). V was clipped by 1 base and J by 0 bases, with 11 bases between them. The CDR3 is 16 amino acids. The CDR3 reads CASSLSGESSYNEQFF. The DNA for the CDR3 is TGTGCCAGCAGCTTGTCAGGGGAGAGCTCCTACAATGAGCAGTTCTTC. Full variable domain (missing parts from reference TRBV5-5 and TRBJ2-1): DAGVTQSPTHLIKTRGQQVTLRCSPISGHKSVSWYQQVLGQGPQFIFQYYEKEERGRGNFPDRFSARQFPNYSSELNVNALLLGDSALYLCASSLSGESSYNEQFFGPGTRLTVL.

This clonotype was detected only a few times. The CDR3 DNA reads TGTGCCAGCAGTTACTCCTCCGCCTCTTCGCACGAGCAGTACGTC. As protein: CASSYSSASSHEQYV. This chain connects TRBV6-2 or TRBV6-3 to TRBJ2-7; D is unclear. This CDR3 has 15 residues. Trimming took off 0 bases at V and 5 bases at J, with 14 bases between the two ends. Germline-derived CDR1 and CDR2 are MNHEY and SVGEGT.

This clonotype was detected a few times. The rearrangement uses TRBV7-7 and TRBJ1-4; D call uncertain. Trimming stripped 5 bases from V and 0 bases from J, with 4 bases between. The length of the CDR3 is 13 residues. Germline CDR1 and CDR2: SSHAT and FNYEAQ (reference sequence). CDR3 nucleotide sequence: TGTGCCAGCAGCCCTGCAACTAATGAAAAACTGTTTTTT. It is translated as CASSPATNEKLFF.

The gene calls are TRBV2 and TRBJ2-1; TRBD1 matches at 9 bases. CDR3 size: 16 residues. V shed 7 bases, J shed 2 bases, and the junction held 9 bases outside the gene matches. Per the germline V gene, CDR1 is SNHLY and CDR2 is FYNNEI. The CDR3: CASTPTRTGAYNEQFF. The CDR3, as DNA: TGTGCCAGCACCCCGACCCGGACAGGGGCCTACAATGAGCAGTTCTTC. Drawing the rest from reference TRBV2 and TRBJ2-1, the complete variable domain is EPEVTQTPSHQVTQMGQEVILRCVPISNHLYFYWYRQILGQKVEFLVSFYNNEISEKSEIFDDQFSVERPDGSNFTLKIRSTKLEDSAMYFCASTPTRTGAYNEQFFGPGTRLTVL.

This clonotype has only a few counts. The chain couples TRBV7-2 to TRBJ2-1; tentative D call: TRBD2 (6 bases). The CDR3 length is 14 residues. Trimming removed 1 base at V and 5 bases at J, with 9 bases between. CDR1 SGHTA and CDR2 FQGNSA come from the germline V gene. This CDR3 reads CASSLVLANNEQFF. DNA for the CDR3: TGTGCCAGCAGCTTAGTTCTAGCGAACAATGAGCAGTTCTTC.

There are many counts of this clonotype. The chain links TRBV7-2 to TRBJ2-3; 10 nucleotides agree with TRBD2. V lost 5 bases, J lost 2 bases, and 7 bases stayed unmatched. This CDR3 is built from 16 residues. Germline assignment: CDR1 SGHTA and CDR2 FQGNSA. In DNA form, the CDR3 reads TGTGCCAGCAGCGTGAGCGGGGGGGCTTACACAGATACGCAGTATTTT. Protein: CASSVSGGAYTDTQYF.

The chain couples TRBV9 to TRBJ2-1, with 11 bases aligning to TRBD2. Germline lookup yields CDR1 SGDLS and CDR2 YYNGEE. V shed 6 bases, J shed 6 bases, and the junction held 17 bases outside the gene matches. The CDR3 contains 18 residues. The CDR3 nucleotides read TGTGCCAGCACCCCACCACGGTCAGGGCTAGCGGGGGGCAATGAGCAGTTCTTC. Translated: CASTPPRSGLAGGNEQFF.

This clonotype was counted between two and nine times. The chain couples TRBV30 to TRBJ2-5, with D hard to call. Germline values: CDR1 GTSNPN, CDR2 SVGIG (reference sequence). V was cut by 0 bases and J by 4 bases, with 9 bases left in between. There are 13 residues in the CDR3. CDR3 bases: TGTGCCTGGAGTGTTGGCTATCGAGAGACCCAGTACTTC. It is translated as CAWSVGYRETQYF. The full variable domain, with the rest looked up from reference TRBV30 and TRBJ2-5, is SQTIHQWPATLVQPVGSPLSLECTVEGTSNPNLYWYRQAAGRGLQLLFYSVGIGQISSEVPQNLSASRPQDRQFILSSKKLLLSDSGFYLCAWSVGYRETQYFGPGTRLLVL.

The gene calls are TRBV9 and TRBJ1-4, with D unclear. Trimming left V 3 bases short and J 4 bases short, with 10 bases between. CDR1 is SGDLS, CDR2 YYNGEE, per germline. The CDR3 contains 14 residues. The CDR3 here is CASSAHPDNEKLFF. CDR3 sequence (DNA): TGTGCCAGCAGCGCCCACCCCGATAATGAAAAACTGTTTTTT.

This clonotype was found many times. The chain is built from TRBV7-9 and TRBJ2-7; 7 bases match TRBD2. The CDR3 sequence is 15 residues long. Trimming removed 5 bases from V and 2 bases from J; junction bases left unmatched: 9. The germline CDR1 and CDR2 sequences are SEHNR and FQNEAQ (reference sequence). CDR3 coding DNA: TGTGCCAGCAGCCCCTCTAGCGGCGCCCCCTACGAGCAGTACTTC. Residues: CASSPSSGAPYEQYF.

This clonotype showed up just a few times. The V gene is TRBV19, the J gene TRBJ1-2, with 9 bases that match TRBD1. There are 13 residues in the CDR3. V was pared by 6 bases and J by 13 bases, with 12 bases of the junction left unmatched. In germline, CDR1 is LNHDA, CDR2 SQIVND (reference sequence). The CDR3 loop reads CASSELDRGVGTF. CDR3 DNA: TGTGCCAGTAGCGAACTGGACAGGGGAGTAGGCACCTTC.